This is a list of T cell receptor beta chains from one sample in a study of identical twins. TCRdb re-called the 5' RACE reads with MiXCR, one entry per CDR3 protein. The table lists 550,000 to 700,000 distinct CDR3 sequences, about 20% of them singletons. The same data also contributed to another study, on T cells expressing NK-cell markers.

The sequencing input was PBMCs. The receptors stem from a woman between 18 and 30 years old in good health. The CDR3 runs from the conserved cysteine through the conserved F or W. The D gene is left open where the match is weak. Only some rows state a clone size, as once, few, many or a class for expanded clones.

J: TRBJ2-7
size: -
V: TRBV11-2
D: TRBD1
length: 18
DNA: TGTGCCAGCAGCTTTGATCGTCCCACCGGGACAGGGACCTACGAGCAGTACTTC
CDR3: CASSFDRPTGTGTYEQYF

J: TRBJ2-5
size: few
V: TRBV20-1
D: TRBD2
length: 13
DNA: TGCAGTGCTAGACCTAGCGGTTTTGAGACCCAGTACTTC
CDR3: CSARPSGFETQYF

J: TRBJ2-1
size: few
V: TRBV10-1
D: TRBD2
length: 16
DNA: TGCGCCAGCAGTGGCCCTGGGGGCGGGGGGGCAAATGAGCAGTTCTTC
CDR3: CASSGPGGGGANEQFF

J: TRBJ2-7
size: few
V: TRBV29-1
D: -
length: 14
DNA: TGCAGCGTTGTCCCCCCCGGGGGTCTTTACGAGCAGTACTTC
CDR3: CSVVPPGGLYEQYF

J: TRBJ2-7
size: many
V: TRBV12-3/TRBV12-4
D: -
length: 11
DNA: TGTGCCAGCAGCCCCGGGGGCGAGCAGTACTTC
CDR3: CASSPGGEQYF

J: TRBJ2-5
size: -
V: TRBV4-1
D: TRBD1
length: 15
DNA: TGCGCCAGCAGCCAGGACAGGGTCGGATCGGAGACCCAGTACTTC
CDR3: CASSQDRVGSETQYF

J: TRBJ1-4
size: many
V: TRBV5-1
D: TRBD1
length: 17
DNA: TGCGCCAGCAGCTTGGGGGCTCAACAGGGGCGGAAAGAAAAACTGTTTTTT
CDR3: CASSLGAQQGRKEKLFF

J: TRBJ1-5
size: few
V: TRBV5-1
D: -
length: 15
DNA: TGCGCCAGCAGCCCGGGGGGGCAGACCGATCAGCCCCAGCATTTT
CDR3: CASSPGGQTDQPQHF

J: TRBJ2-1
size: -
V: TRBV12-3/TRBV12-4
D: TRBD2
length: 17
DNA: TGTGCCAGCAGCAATAGAGTGGCGGGGGGCAGCTACAATGAGCAGTTCTTC
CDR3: CASSNRVAGGSYNEQFF

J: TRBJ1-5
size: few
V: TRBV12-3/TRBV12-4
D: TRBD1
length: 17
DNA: TGTGCCAGCAGTCCCGGGACAGGGATCTATAGCAATCAGCCCCAGCATTTT
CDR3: CASSPGTGIYSNQPQHF

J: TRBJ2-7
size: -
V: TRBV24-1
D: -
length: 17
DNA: TGTGCCACCAGTGATCCCCCCCGGGAGGGGGCCGGAAGAAGGCAGTACTTC
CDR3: CATSDPPREGAGRRQYF

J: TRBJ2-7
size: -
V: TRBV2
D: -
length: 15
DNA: TGTGCCAGCAGTGAAGCAGGGACACTGATTTACGAGCAGTACTTC
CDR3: CASSEAGTLIYEQYF

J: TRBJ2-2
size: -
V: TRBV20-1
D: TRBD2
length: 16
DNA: TGCAGTGCTAGAAACTTAGCGGGAGGGAACACCGGGGAGCTGTTTTTT
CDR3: CSARNLAGGNTGELFF

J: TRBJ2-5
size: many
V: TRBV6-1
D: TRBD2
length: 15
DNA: TGTGCCAGCAGCCGGACTAGCGGGCTACAAGAGACCCAGTACTTC
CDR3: CASSRTSGLQETQYF

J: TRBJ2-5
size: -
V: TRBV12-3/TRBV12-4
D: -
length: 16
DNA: TGTGCCAGCAGCCCAGGACGAAGCGGCGTACTAGAGACCCAGTACTTC
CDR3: CASSPGRSGVLETQYF

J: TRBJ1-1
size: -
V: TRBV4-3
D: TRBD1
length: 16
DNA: TGCGCCAGCAGCCCCATAATTGGGACAGCATGGGCTGAAGCTTTCTTT
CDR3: CASSPIIGTAWAEAFF

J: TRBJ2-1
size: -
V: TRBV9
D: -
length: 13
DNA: TGTGCCAGCAGCGTTGGGGGGGCCGATGAGCAGTTCTTC
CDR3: CASSVGGADEQFF

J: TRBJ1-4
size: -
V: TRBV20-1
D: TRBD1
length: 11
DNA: TGCAGTGCCCGGGACAGGGCGCAACTGTTTTTT
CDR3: CSARDRAQLFF

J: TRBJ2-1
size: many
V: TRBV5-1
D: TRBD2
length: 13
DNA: TGTGCCAGCAGCCTAGCGGATTACAATGAGCAGTTCTTC
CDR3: CASSLADYNEQFF

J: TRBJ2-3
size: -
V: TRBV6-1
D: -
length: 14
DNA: TGTGCCAGCAGTCCTACAGGAGTCCCAGATACGCAGTATTTT
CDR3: CASSPTGVPDTQYF

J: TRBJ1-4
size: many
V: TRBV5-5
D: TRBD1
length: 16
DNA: TGTGCCAGCAGCTTCGAGGGGACAGGCCCTCAGGGGAAACTGTTTTTT
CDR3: CASSFEGTGPQGKLFF

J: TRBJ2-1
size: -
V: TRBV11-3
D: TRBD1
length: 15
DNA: TGTGCCAGCAGCCTACCGGGACAGCAAAGGGGGGAGCAGTTCTTC
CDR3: CASSLPGQQRGEQFF

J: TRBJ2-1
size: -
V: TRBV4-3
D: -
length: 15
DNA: TGCGCCAGCAGCCTCCGCGGGGCGTCCTACAATGAGCAGTTCTTC
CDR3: CASSLRGASYNEQFF

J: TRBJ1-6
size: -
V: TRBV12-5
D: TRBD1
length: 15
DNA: TGTGCTAGTGGTCTGGGGACAGCGGAGAGCTCACCCCTCCACTTT
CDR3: CASGLGTAESSPLHF

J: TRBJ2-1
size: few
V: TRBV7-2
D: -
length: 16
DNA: TGTGCCAGCAGCTTAGGGGTCCGGGGCTCCTACAATGAGCAGTTCTTC
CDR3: CASSLGVRGSYNEQFF

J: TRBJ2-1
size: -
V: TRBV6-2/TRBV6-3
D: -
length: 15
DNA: TGTGCCAGCAGTTACTTCGGACTGGATTACAATGAGCAGTTCTTC
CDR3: CASSYFGLDYNEQFF

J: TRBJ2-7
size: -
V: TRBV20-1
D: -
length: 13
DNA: TGCAGTGCTAGAATGGCGGTAAGCTACGAGCAGTACTTC
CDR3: CSARMAVSYEQYF

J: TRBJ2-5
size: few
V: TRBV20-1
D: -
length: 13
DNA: TGCAGTGCTAGAGATTTGGGGAGCGGAGGAAAGTACTTC
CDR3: CSARDLGSGGKYF

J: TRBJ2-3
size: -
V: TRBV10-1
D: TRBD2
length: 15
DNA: TGCGCCAGCAGTCGCCTAGCGGGAGTTCAGGATACGCAGTATTTT
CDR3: CASSRLAGVQDTQYF

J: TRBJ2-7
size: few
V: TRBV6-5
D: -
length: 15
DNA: TGTGCCAGCAGTTACTCTGGCAGCGGAGTCTACGAGCAGTACTTC
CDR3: CASSYSGSGVYEQYF

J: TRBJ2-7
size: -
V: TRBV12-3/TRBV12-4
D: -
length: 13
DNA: TGTGCCAGCAGTCCCACGGGGAGCGGCGAGCAGTACTTC
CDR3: CASSPTGSGEQYF

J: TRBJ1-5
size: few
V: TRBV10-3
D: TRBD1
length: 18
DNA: TGTGCCATCAGTGAGTCGAGGGACAGCCAACCTAGCAATCAGCCCCAGCATTTT
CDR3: CAISESRDSQPSNQPQHF

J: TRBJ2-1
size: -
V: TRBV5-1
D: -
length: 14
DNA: TGCGCCAGCAGCCCTGGAGTTCCGAGCAATGAGCAGTTCTTC
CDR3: CASSPGVPSNEQFF

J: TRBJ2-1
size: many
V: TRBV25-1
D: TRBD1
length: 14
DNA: TGTGCCAGCTTAGGACAGGGACGCTACAATGAGCAGTTCTTC
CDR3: CASLGQGRYNEQFF

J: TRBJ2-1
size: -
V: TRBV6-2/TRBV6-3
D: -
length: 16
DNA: TGTGCCAGCAGTCCCGGACCCTGGAGGGGTTACAATGAGCAGTTCTTC
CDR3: CASSPGPWRGYNEQFF

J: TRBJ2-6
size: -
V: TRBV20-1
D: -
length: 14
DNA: TGCAGTGCCACAGGGCCTCCTGGGGCCAACGTCCTGACTTTC
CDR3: CSATGPPGANVLTF

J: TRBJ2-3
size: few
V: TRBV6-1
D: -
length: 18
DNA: TGTGCCAGCAGTCAGGGGACGGCTAGCGGTAAAGGCACAGATACGCAGTATTTT
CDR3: CASSQGTASGKGTDTQYF

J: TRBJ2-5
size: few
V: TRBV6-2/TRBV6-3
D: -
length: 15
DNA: TGTGCCAGCAGTTACTTCAAGCGGGTCCAAGAGACCCAGTACTTC
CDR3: CASSYFKRVQETQYF

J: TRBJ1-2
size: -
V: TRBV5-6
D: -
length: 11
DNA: TGTGCCAGCACCGCGGGTTATGGCAACACCTTC
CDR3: CASTAGYGNTF

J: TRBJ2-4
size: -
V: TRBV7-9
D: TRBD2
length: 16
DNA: TGTGCCAGCAGCTTAGGAGCGGGAGTAGATCAAAACATTCAGTACTTC
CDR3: CASSLGAGVDQNIQYF

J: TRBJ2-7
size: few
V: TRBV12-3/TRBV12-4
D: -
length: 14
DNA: TGTGCCAGCAGAAGGACAGCGAGCTCCTACGAGCAGTACTTC
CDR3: CASRRTASSYEQYF

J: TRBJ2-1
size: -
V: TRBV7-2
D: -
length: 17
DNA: TGTGCCAGCAGCTTAAAGCCCCGCGCGGCTTCCTACAATGAGCAGTTCTTC
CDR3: CASSLKPRAASYNEQFF

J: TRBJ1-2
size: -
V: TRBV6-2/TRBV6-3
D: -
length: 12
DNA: TGTGCCAGCTCTCGGCTCGACTATGGCTACACCTTC
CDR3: CASSRLDYGYTF

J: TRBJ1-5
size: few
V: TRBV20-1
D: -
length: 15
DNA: TGCAGTGCTAGACCGAGGGGGTCGGGCAATCAGCCCCAGCATTTT
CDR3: CSARPRGSGNQPQHF

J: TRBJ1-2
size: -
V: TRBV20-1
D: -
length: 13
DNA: TGCAGTGCTAGTTCGGATGTAGGGTATGGCTACACCTTC
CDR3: CSASSDVGYGYTF

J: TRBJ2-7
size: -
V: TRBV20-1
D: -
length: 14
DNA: TGCAGTGTCGCTAGGGGGTTGGGAACCTACGAGCAGTACTTC
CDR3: CSVARGLGTYEQYF

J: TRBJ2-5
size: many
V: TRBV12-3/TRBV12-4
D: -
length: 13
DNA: TGTGCCAGCAGTTTCGCGGGACAAGAGACCCAGTACTTC
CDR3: CASSFAGQETQYF

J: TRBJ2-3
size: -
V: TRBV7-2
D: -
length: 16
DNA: TGTGCCAGCAGCTTATTAGGGGTTTCTAGCACAGATACGCAGTATTTT
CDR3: CASSLLGVSSTDTQYF

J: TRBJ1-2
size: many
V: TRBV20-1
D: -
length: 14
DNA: TGCAGTGCTAGGTCGGGACGGATCGAGTATGGCTACACCTTC
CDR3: CSARSGRIEYGYTF

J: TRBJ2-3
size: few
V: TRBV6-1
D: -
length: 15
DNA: TGTGCCAGCAGCGACCGGGGACGGGGCACAGATACGCAGTATTTT
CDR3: CASSDRGRGTDTQYF

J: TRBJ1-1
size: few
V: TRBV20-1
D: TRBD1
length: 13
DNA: TGCAGTGCTGATAAGGGGGCTTACACTGAAGCTTTCTTT
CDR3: CSADKGAYTEAFF

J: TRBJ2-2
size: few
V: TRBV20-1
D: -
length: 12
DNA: TGCAGTGCTAGAGATACCCGCGGGGAGCTGTTTTTT
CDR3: CSARDTRGELFF

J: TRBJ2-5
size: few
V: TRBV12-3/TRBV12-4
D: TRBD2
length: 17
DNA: TGTGCCAGCAGAGCCACGAAAGCGGGACTGTCCGAAGAGACCCAGTACTTC
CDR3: CASRATKAGLSEETQYF

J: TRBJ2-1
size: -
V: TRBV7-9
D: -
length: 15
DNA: TGTGCCAGCAGCCCAGGGGCGGGAACCTACAATGAGCAGTTCTTC
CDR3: CASSPGAGTYNEQFF

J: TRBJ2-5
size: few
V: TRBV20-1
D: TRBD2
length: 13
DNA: TGCAGTGCTCCGGGACTACCTCAAGAGACCCAGTACTTC
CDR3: CSAPGLPQETQYF

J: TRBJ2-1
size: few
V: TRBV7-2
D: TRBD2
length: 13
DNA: TGTGCCAGCAGCCCCCAGCGGGGTGCTGAGCAGTTCTTC
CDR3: CASSPQRGAEQFF

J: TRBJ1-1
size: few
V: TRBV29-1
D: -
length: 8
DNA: TGCAGCGTCGGGACGGGGTATTTT
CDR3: CSVGTGYF